This T cell receptor (beta chain) was documented in a study of blood T cell repertoires in COVID-19. Whole-study context: Samples of COVID-19 (acute and convalescent) were obtained from the United States, Italy and Spain.

Deletions cut 2 bases from V and 3 bases from J, with 11 bases between. Germline V CDR1 and CDR2: MNHEY, SVGAGI. CDR3 length equals 14 residues. Seattle cases were enrolled at active infection and followed longitudinally. The assay was immunoSEQ multiplex PCR, and TCRdb's table has in-frame clones only and misses some. The sample has nearly 200,000 clones, around four fifths seen once; the top ten hold 0.95%. Material for sequencing was peripheral blood. The sequence came from a man aged 60 to 69 with COVID-19, enrolled during active disease. The chain is built from TRBV6-5 and TRBJ2-7, with a tentative D call TRBD2 (5 bases). CDR3 in DNA: TGTGCCAGCAGTTACCGGCGAGGGCTCTACGAGCAGTACTTC. Encoded protein: CASSYRRGLYEQYF.